Listed here is a single T cell receptor beta chain. Its matching antigen is unknown. This entry comes from a study of human T cells and chemical hapten exposure. Study-wide results and limits: Relative to controls, expanded TCRs formed significantly more large CDR3 similarity clusters.

The sample's time point: pre-sensitization, week 0. The treatment here: therapeutic diphenylcyclopropenone sensitization with weekly scalp DPC. This CDR3 region has 13 residues. CDR1 and CDR2 from the germline V gene are LGHNA and YNFKEQ. The ends were cut back, 0 bases at V and 5 bases at J, with 7 bases in the middle. Per the original data handling: Samples held a median of around 92,000 TCRs, range 23,224–690,600. MiXCR, applied by TCRdb to the RACE reads, yields one record per CDR3 protein. The V and J calls here are based on TCRdb, not the publication. The sample yields around 300,000 distinct CDR3 sequences, about 5.4% seen once.

The input for sequencing was whole blood, taken in connection with sensitization to the hapten diphenylcyclopropenone (DPC). J is TRBJ2-5 and V is TRBV4-2; D remains ambiguous. The TCR was taken from a woman younger than 30 with alopecia areata. Some clones in this sample may be carry-over from other donors' samples. CDR3 sequence: CASSQEWRETQYF. CDR3 nucleotides: TGTGCCAGCAGCCAAGAATGGCGGGAGACCCAGTACTTC.